Each of the 3 T cell receptor beta chains below was sequenced from the same sample in a study of T-cell memory formation after mild COVID-19. TCRdb itself ran the 5' RACE reads through MiXCR, one entry per CDR3 protein. The data contain 170,000 or so distinct CDR3 sequences, less than 40% of them singletons. The sequenced sample consisted of PBMCs or a T cell subset sorted from them (not recorded which). The receptors shown here come from an adult woman who had mild COVID-19 (a few samples of this study predate the infection). Cell type and time point are not known.

Only a few counts were recorded for this clonotype. The J gene is TRBJ2-2, the V gene TRBV21-1; TRBD1 reflects the table's D call only, with no check against the DNA. TRBV21-1 is tagged as a pseudogene. This CDR3 has 14 amino acids. CDR3 loop: CASIRGTFTGELFF. The CDR3 DNA sequence: TGTGCCAGCATCCGTGGGACCTTCACCGGGGAGCTGTTTTTT.

Only a few counts were recorded for this clonotype. This sequence joins TRBV6-5 and TRBJ2-1; D is uncertain. V was pared by 7 bases and J by 8 bases, with 15 bases between. The V gene's germline CDR1 is MNHEY and CDR2 SVGAGI. This CDR3 is 13 amino acids long. The CDR3 region is CASISPFKDEQFF. The CDR3 nucleotides are TGTGCCAGCATCTCTCCGTTTAAGGATGAGCAGTTCTTC.

The CDR3 loop is CASSFPGRSDTQYF. In DNA form, the CDR3 reads TGTGCCAGCAGCTTCCCGGGACGCTCAGATACGCAGTATTTT. The rearrangement joins TRBV3-1 to TRBJ2-3; D possibly matches TRBD1 or TRBD2 (5 bases each). V was clipped by 5 bases and J by 4 bases, with 13 bases between them. The CDR3 is 14 amino acids. CDR1 LGHDT and CDR2 YNNKEL come from the germline V gene (reference sequence).